One sample yielded the 9 T cell receptor beta chains listed below, sequenced in a study of OX40 agonist ivuxolimab in advanced cancers. Generated by immunoSEQ multiplex PCR, the TCRdb table keeps only in-frame clones and is missing some. The sample holds roughly 32,000 clones, over 85% seen once. The sequenced sample was CD4+ or CD8+ T cells sorted from blood, obtained in a trial of the OX40 agonist ivuxolimab. These receptors were obtained from an adult with an advanced solid tumor such as melanoma, head and neck, liver or kidney cancer.

The chain is built from TRBV28 and TRBJ2-7; 7 positions match TRBD1. This CDR3 has 13 amino acids. After removal of 7 bases from V and 3 bases from J, the junction contained 6 bases not matched to a gene. The germline V gene encodes CDR1 MDHEN and CDR2 SYDVKM. The CDR3 DNA follows: TGTGCCAGCATATACAGGGGTGGCTACGAGCAGTACTTC. Protein sequence: CASIYRGGYEQYF.

The rearrangement joins TRBV28 to TRBJ1-5; TRBD1 agrees at 7 bases. This CDR3 contains 18 residues. The ends lost 4 bases at V and 1 base at J; junction bases unmatched: 13. Looked up from germline, CDR1 is MDHEN and CDR2 is SYDVKM. CDR3 coding DNA: TGTGCCAGCAGTTCCCACCGGGACAGCCCTCTAAGCAATCAGCCCCAGCATTTT. Amino acid sequence: CASSSHRDSPLSNQPQHF.

The chain links TRBV11-2 to TRBJ2-5; no clear D. The V end lost 7 bases, the J end lost 5 bases, and 20 bases lay between the germline ends. The germline V gene encodes CDR1 SGHAT and CDR2 FQNNGV. CDR3 length: 15 amino acids. CDR3 region: CASNLPSGGVETQYF. Written as DNA, the CDR3 is TGTGCCAGCAACCTACCCTCAGGTGGGGTCGAGACCCAGTACTTC.

This chain connects TRBV19 to TRBJ1-1; no clear D gene. This CDR3 spans 14 amino acids. V lost 6 bases and J 2 bases, leaving 13 bases between the germline ends. Germline CDR1 LNHDA, CDR2 SQIVND (reference sequence). The CDR3 coding sequence is TGTGCCAGTAGCCTAGGAGGATCCAACACTGAAGCTTTCTTT. Translated, it gives CASSLGGSNTEAFF.

The chain combines TRBV27 with TRBJ2-2; D is unresolved. The CDR3 sequence is 12 residues long. CDR1 is MNHEY, CDR2 SMNVEV, per germline (reference sequence). The V and J ends lost 6 bases and 6 bases respectively, with 8 bases between them. For the CDR3, the DNA is TGTGCCAGCAGCATCCGGTCCGGGGAGCTGTTTTTT. Translated: CASSIRSGELFF.

This rearrangement joins TRBV6-5 to TRBJ2-7; possible D gene TRBD1, 5 bases. Germline-derived CDR1 and CDR2 are MNHEY and SVGAGI. The CDR3 covers 13 residues. The V end was cut by 2 bases, the J end by 1 base, with 6 bases between. CDR3 sequence (DNA): TGTGCCAGCAGTTACCAGGGTTCCTACGAGCAGTACTTC. Protein sequence: CASSYQGSYEQYF.

The chain has TRBV30 and TRBJ2-3; 10 nucleotides align to TRBD1. With V trimmed by 3 bases and J by 4 bases, 4 bases remained unmatched. CDR3 length: 14 residues. Germline V gene sequence: CDR1 GTSNPN, CDR2 SVGIG (reference sequence). CDR3 in amino acids: CAWRPGQGADTQYF. The CDR3 DNA follows: TGTGCCTGGAGGCCCGGACAGGGGGCAGATACGCAGTATTTT.

The CDR3 sequence is CASSDPSGGASVSYNEQFF. CDR3 bases: TGTGCCAGCAGTGACCCTAGCGGGGGGGCGTCGGTCTCCTACAATGAGCAGTTCTTC. The chain combines TRBV2 with TRBJ2-1; TRBD2 aligns across 12 bases. Germline-derived CDR1 and CDR2 are SNHLY and FYNNEI. Losses at the gene ends were 3 bases for V and 0 bases for J; bases not matched to a gene: 9. This CDR3 contains 19 residues.

This chain links TRBV19 with TRBJ1-2, with a weak D call TRBD1 (5 bases). The CDR3 is made up of 13 amino acids. CDR1 is LNHDA, CDR2 SQIVND, per germline (reference sequence). Trimming took 3 bases from V and 8 from J, leaving 13 bases between them. CDR3: CASSMGIQGGYTF. CDR3 sequence (DNA): TGTGCCAGTAGTATGGGAATCCAGGGAGGCTACACCTTC. Supplemented by reference TRBV19 and TRBJ1-2, the full variable domain reads DGGITQSPKYLFRKEGQNVTLSCEQNLNHDAMYWYRQDPGQGLRLIYYSQIVNDFQKGDIAEGYSVSREKKESFPLTVTSAQKNPTAFYLCASSMGIQGGYTFGSGTRLTVV.